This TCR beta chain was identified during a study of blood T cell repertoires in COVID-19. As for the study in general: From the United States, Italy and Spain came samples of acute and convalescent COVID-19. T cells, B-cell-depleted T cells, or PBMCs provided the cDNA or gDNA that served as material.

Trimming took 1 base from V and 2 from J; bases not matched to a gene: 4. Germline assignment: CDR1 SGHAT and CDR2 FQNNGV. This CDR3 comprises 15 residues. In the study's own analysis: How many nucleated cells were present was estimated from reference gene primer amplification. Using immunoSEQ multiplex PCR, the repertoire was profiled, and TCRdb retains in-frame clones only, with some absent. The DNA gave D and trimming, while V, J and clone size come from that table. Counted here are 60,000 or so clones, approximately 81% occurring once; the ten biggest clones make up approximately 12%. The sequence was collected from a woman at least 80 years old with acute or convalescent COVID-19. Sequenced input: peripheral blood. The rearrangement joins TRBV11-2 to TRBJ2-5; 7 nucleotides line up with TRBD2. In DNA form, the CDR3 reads TGTGCCAGCAGCTTAGTGCGGGGGTATCAAGAGACCCAGTACTTC. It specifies CASSLVRGYQETQYF.